One and the same sample provided the 15 T cell receptor beta chains below, sequenced in a study of CD8 T cells in Susac syndrome. With random hexamers, roughly 0.45 to 1 ug RNA was reverse transcribed. From the immunoSEQ multiplex PCR reads, TCRdb called clonotypes with MiXCR, one entry per CDR3 protein. The data contain 40,000 to 55,000 distinct CDR3 sequences, 93% of them seen just once; the ten biggest clones take up less than 0.55%. Sequencing was performed on CD8+ T cells from PBMCs. Receptor source: a human donor with multiple sclerosis.

J is TRBJ2-1 and V is TRBV13; no clear D gene. Trimming shortened V by 2 bases and J by 5 bases, and 7 bases separated the two germline ends. This CDR3 contains 13 residues. CDR1 and CDR2 from the germline V gene are PRHDT and FYEKMQ (reference sequence). This CDR3 reads CASSLFGDNEQFF. CDR3 nucleotides: TGTGCCAGCAGCTTATTCGGAGACAATGAGCAGTTCTTC.

The V and J genes are TRBV5-5 and TRBJ2-2; 7 nucleotides line up with TRBD1. The V gene's germline CDR1 is SGHKS and CDR2 YYEKEE (reference sequence). This CDR3 contains 17 residues. Unmatched junction bases numbered 13, after V lost 4 bases and J lost 4 bases. The CDR3 region is CASSHRQQGIGTGELFF. Written as DNA, the CDR3 is TGTGCCAGCAGCCACCGTCAACAGGGGATAGGCACCGGGGAGCTGTTTTTT.

This rearrangement joins TRBV12-5 to TRBJ2-2; 8 bases align to TRBD2. Losses at the gene ends were 3 bases for V and 5 bases for J; bases not matched to a gene: 8. Germline V gene sequence: CDR1 LGHNT, CDR2 FRNRAP. CDR3 length: 16 amino acids. The CDR3 here is CASGLSGGRKTGELFF. The CDR3 DNA follows: TGTGCTAGTGGTTTATCGGGGGGGAGAAAAACCGGGGAGCTGTTTTTT.

This chain joins TRBV4-2 and TRBJ2-6; TRBD1 or TRBD2 may be the D gene (5 bases each). The CDR3 totals 21 residues. V lost 0 bases and J lost 0, with 21 bases in between. Germline V CDR1 and CDR2: LGHNA, YNFKEQ. The CDR3 DNA is TGTGCCAGCAGCCAAGATTACCACCTCGACGGGACGGTCTCTGGGGCCAACGTCCTGACTTTC. As protein: CASSQDYHLDGTVSGANVLTF.

The chain is built from TRBV7-9 and TRBJ1-3; TRBD1 is a possible D gene (5 bases). Germline V gene sequence: CDR1 SEHNR, CDR2 FQNEAQ (reference sequence). This CDR3 is 15 amino acids long. Trimming shortened V by 5 bases and J by 8 bases, and 19 bases separated the two germline ends. CDR3: CASSHKWTGEDTIYF. As DNA, the CDR3 is TGTGCCAGCAGCCACAAATGGACGGGGGAGGACACCATATATTTT.

This chain uses TRBV20-1 with TRBJ2-3, with D perhaps TRBD1 (5 bases). The germline V gene has CDR1 DFQATT and CDR2 SNEGSKA (reference sequence). The CDR3 is 13 residues long. V was cut by 1 base and J by 4 bases, with 9 bases left in between. The CDR3 sequence: CSARGGRADTQYF. CDR3 bases: TGCAGTGCTAGAGGGGGCAGGGCAGATACGCAGTATTTT.

This rearrangement joins TRBV30 to TRBJ2-7; the match to TRBD2 covers 10 bases. V was pared by 2 bases and J by 3 bases, with 4 bases of the junction left unmatched. The CDR3 runs 14 residues. CDR1 is GTSNPN and CDR2 is SVGIG in the germline V gene (reference sequence). The CDR3 DNA follows: TGTGCCTGGAGTTGGGGACTAGCGAACTACGAGCAGTACTTC. It is translated as CAWSWGLANYEQYF.

J is TRBJ1-5 and V is TRBV6-2 or TRBV6-3; weak D call: TRBD1 (6 bases). V was clipped by 7 bases and J by 7 bases, with 17 bases between them. Germline CDR1 reads MNHEY; CDR2 reads SVGEGT. The CDR3 runs 14 residues. Here the CDR3 reads CASTSGVEGQPQHF. DNA for the CDR3: TGTGCCAGCACTTCAGGGGTAGAGGGACAGCCCCAGCATTTT.

This chain links TRBV15 with TRBJ2-5; 11 bases line up with TRBD2. V shed 0 bases and J 2 bases; nucleotides not matched to a gene: 2. Germline lookup yields CDR1 LNHNV and CDR2 YYDKDF (reference sequence). The CDR3 is made up of 16 amino acids. Written as DNA, the CDR3 is TGTGCCACCAGCAGAGATCTAGCGGGGGGTCAAGAGACCCAGTACTTC. It codes for CATSRDLAGGQETQYF. Using reference TRBV15 and TRBJ2-5 for the parts outside the CDR3, the full variable domain is DAMVIQNPRYQVTQFGKPVTLSCSQTLNHNVMYWYQQKSSQAPKLLFHYYDKDFNNEADTPDNFQSRRPNTSFCFLDIRSPGLGDTAMYLCATSRDLAGGQETQYFGPGTRLLVL.

The chain carries TRBV3-1 and TRBJ1-1; a weak D match, TRBD1 (6 bases). V shed 4 bases and J shed 1 base, with 16 bases lying between them. The CDR3 sequence is 16 residues long. The germline gives CDR1 LGHDT, CDR2 YNNKEL (reference sequence). CDR3 in DNA: TGTGCCAGCAGCCCAACAATAGGGGGGACGAACACTGAAGCTTTCTTT. This gives the protein CASSPTIGGTNTEAFF.

The chain links TRBV13 to TRBJ1-1; 8 nucleotides match TRBD1. The CDR3 totals 14 residues. The J segment lost 5 bases and the V segment lost 5 bases, leaving 7 bases of the junction unmatched. In germline, CDR1 is PRHDT, CDR2 FYEKMQ (reference sequence). The CDR3 here is CASSLDRGRTEAFF. The CDR3 nucleotides read TGTGCCAGCAGCCTCGACAGGGGTCGGACTGAAGCTTTCTTT.

This clonotype was seen a few times. The rearrangement links TRBV6-2 or TRBV6-3 to TRBJ2-5; D may be TRBD2 (5 bases). From germline, CDR1 is MNHEY and CDR2 SVGEGT. The V end lost 6 bases, the J end lost 5 bases, and 13 bases lay between the germline ends. The CDR3 loop spans 13 amino acids. CDR3 in DNA: TGTGCCAGCAGCTTACTAGAGATGGAGACCCAGTACTTC. The encoded protein is CASSLLEMETQYF.

The chain uses TRBV6-5 and TRBJ2-2; D gene ambiguous. The V end was cut by 3 bases, the J end by 0 bases, with 5 bases between. Germline V lookup: CDR1 MNHEY, CDR2 SVGAGI. This CDR3 contains 14 residues. CDR3: CASSYKSNTGELFF. The CDR3 DNA reads as TGTGCCAGCAGTTATAAGTCGAACACCGGGGAGCTGTTTTTT.

This clonotype was observed once. The V call is TRBV30, the J call TRBJ1-5, with D perhaps TRBD1 (5 bases). The CDR3 spans 15 residues. The germline CDR1 and CDR2 sequences are GTSNPN and SVGIG (reference sequence). Trimming cost V 2 bases and J 1 base, with 12 bases left between them. CDR3 amino acids: CAWSPEGLSNQPQHF. CDR3 DNA: TGTGCCTGGAGTCCGGAGGGGTTGAGCAATCAGCCCCAGCATTTT.

The chain employs TRBV9 and TRBJ2-1; 8 nucleotides align to TRBD2. Trimming took 3 bases from V and 4 from J; bases not matched to a gene: 9. In germline, CDR1 is SGDLS, CDR2 YYNGEE. The CDR3 spans 16 residues. Here the CDR3 reads CASSALAGGQYNEQFF. Written as DNA, the CDR3 is TGTGCCAGCAGCGCGTTGGCGGGGGGCCAATACAATGAGCAGTTCTTC.